The count of the clone carrying this TCR beta chain is one. The sample comes from a study of T cell changes during pregnancy in multiple sclerosis. Produced via immunoSEQ multiplex PCR; TCRdb's table is partial and in-frame only. This table has roughly 40,000 clones, about 90% appearing once. Germline values: CDR1 SQVTM, CDR2 ANQGSEA. This CDR3 has 12 residues. Trimming cost V 7 bases and J 8 bases, with 15 bases left between them. The source material was CD4+ T cells from peripheral blood mononuclear cells, sampled before pregnancy. This TCR was recovered from a female donor with multiple sclerosis, enrolled in a pregnancy study. This rearrangement joins TRBV29-1 to TRBJ2-1; a possible D gene is TRBD1 (5 bases). DNA of the CDR3: TGCAGCGGGGGCGTAATGGGCGATGAGCAGTTCTTC. Protein product: CSGGVMGDEQFF.